This TCR beta chain is drawn from a study of identical twins. This clonotype was detected a few times. MiXCR, applied by TCRdb to the 5' RACE reads, yields one record per CDR3 protein. Seen here are about 890,000 distinct CDR3 sequences, about 12% observed once, and the top ten hold about 1.6%. Trimming at V came to 0 bases and at J to 9 bases, leaving 9 bases not matched to a gene. This CDR3 is built from 14 residues. Per the germline V gene, CDR1 is SGHRS and CDR2 is YFSETQ. This sample was also put to use in a study of yellow fever vaccine responses in identical twins.

The sequence derives from a woman aged 18-30 years in good health. The V and J genes are TRBV5-1 and TRBJ2-7, with 7 bases aligning to TRBD1. Sequenced sample: PBMCs. CDR3 residues: CASSLGTGVNVQYF. As DNA, the CDR3 is TGCGCCAGCAGCTTGGGGACAGGTGTGAATGTGCAGTACTTC.